The clone carrying this TCR beta chain has only a few counts. Germline V gene lookup returns CDR1 MGHDK and CDR2 SYGVNS. Trimming removed 1 base from V and 1 base from J; junction bases left unmatched: 8. The CDR3 length is 17 residues. The data stem from a study of T cells in Graves' hyperthyroidism and ophthalmopathy. RNA transcripts yielded amplified TCR beta CDR3 regions. An initial round of RT-PCR targeting the TCR CDR3 relied on the HTBI primer set. Via MiXCR, TCRdb re-called the multiplex PCR reads, giving one row per CDR3 protein. This table has about 500,000 distinct CDR3 sequences, over 45% appearing once. It was uncontrolled infection, other autoimmune disease, pregnancy or lactation that excluded patients.

Sequencing used peripheral blood or thyroid tissue (not recorded which). The receptor was isolated from an adult woman with Graves' disease, either hyperthyroidism or ophthalmopathy (not recorded which). The chain joins TRBV25-1 to TRBJ2-5; TRBD1 matches at 8 bases. CDR3 coding DNA: TGTGCCAGCAGTGAATTGAGGCAGGACAGGGCCCAAGAGACCCAGTACTTC. Amino acid sequence: CASSELRQDRAQETQYF.